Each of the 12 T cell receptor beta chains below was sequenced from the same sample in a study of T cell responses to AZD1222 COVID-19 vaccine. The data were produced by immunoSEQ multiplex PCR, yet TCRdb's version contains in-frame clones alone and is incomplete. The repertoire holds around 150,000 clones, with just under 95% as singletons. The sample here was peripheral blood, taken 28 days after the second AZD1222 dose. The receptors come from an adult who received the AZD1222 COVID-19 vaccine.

CDR3 nucleotides: TGTGCCAGTAGCCCCGGGACTAGCGTAACAGATACGCAGTATTTT. It translates to CASSPGTSVTDTQYF. The chain employs TRBV19 and TRBJ2-3; the match to TRBD2 covers 10 bases. Trimming removed 6 bases from V and 3 bases from J; junction bases left unmatched: 6. Germline V gives CDR1 LNHDA, CDR2 SQIVND (reference sequence). This CDR3 region has 15 residues. The whole variable domain, filled in from reference TRBV19 and TRBJ2-3, reads DGGITQSPKYLFRKEGQNVTLSCEQNLNHDAMYWYRQDPGQGLRLIYYSQIVNDFQKGDIAEGYSVSREKKESFPLTVTSAQKNPTAFYLCASSPGTSVTDTQYFGPGTRLTVL.

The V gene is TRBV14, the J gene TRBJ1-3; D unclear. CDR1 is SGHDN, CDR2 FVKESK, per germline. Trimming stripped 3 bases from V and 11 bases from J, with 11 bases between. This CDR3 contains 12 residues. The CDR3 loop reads CASSQTGVAIYF. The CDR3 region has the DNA TGTGCCAGCAGCCAGACCGGGGTTGCCATATATTTT.

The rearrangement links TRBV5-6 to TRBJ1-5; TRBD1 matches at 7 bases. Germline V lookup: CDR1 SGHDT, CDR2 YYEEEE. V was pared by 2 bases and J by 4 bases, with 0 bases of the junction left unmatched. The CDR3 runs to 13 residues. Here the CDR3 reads CASSLQGNQPQHF. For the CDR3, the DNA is TGTGCCAGCAGCTTACAGGGGAATCAGCCCCAGCATTTT. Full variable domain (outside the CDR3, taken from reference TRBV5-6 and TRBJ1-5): DAGVTQSPTHLIKTRGQQVTLRCSPKSGHDTVSWYQQALGQGPQFIFQYYEEEERQRGNFPDRFSGHQFPNYSSELNVNALLLGDSALYLCASSLQGNQPQHFGDGTRLSIL.

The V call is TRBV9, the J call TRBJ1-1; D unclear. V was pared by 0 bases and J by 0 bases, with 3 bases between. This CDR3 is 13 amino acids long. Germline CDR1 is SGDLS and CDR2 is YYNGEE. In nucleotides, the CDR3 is TGTGCCAGCAGCGTAGATCTGAACACTGAAGCTTTCTTT. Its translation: CASSVDLNTEAFF.

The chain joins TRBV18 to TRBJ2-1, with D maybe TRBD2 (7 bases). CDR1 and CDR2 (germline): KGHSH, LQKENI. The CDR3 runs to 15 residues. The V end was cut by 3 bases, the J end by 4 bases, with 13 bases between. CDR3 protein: CASSPRGAQYNEQFF. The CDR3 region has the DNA TGTGCCAGCTCACCCCGGGGGGCACAGTACAATGAGCAGTTCTTC. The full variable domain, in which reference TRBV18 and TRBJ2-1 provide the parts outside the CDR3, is NAGVMQNPRHLVRRRGQEARLRCSPMKGHSHVYWYRQLPEEGLKFMVYLQKENIIDESGMPKERFSAEFPKEGPSILRIQQVVRGDSAAYFCASSPRGAQYNEQFFGPGTRLTVL.

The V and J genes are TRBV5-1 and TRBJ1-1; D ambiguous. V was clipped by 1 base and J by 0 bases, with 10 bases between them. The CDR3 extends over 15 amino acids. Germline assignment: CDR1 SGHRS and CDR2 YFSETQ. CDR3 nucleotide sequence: TGCGCCAGCAGCTTGATCGGGCTAATGAACACTGAAGCTTTCTTT. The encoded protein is CASSLIGLMNTEAFF.

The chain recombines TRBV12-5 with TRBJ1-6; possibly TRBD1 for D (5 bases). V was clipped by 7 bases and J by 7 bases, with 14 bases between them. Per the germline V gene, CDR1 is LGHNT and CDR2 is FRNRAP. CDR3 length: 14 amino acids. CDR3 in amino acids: CASAIGGENSPLHF. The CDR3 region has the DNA TGTGCTAGTGCCATCGGGGGTGAGAATTCACCCCTCCACTTT.

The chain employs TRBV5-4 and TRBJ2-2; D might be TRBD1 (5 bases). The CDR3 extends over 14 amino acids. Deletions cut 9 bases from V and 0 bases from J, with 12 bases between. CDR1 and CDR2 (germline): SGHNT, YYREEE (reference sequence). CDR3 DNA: TGTGCCACCGCCGACAGCCCGAACACCGGGGAGCTGTTTTTT. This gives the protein CATADSPNTGELFF.

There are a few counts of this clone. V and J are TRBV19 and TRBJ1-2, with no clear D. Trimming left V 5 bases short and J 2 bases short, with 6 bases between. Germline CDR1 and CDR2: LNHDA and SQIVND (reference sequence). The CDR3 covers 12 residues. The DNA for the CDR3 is TGTGCCAGTAGTCCGAAAAACTATGGCTACACCTTC. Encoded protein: CASSPKNYGYTF.

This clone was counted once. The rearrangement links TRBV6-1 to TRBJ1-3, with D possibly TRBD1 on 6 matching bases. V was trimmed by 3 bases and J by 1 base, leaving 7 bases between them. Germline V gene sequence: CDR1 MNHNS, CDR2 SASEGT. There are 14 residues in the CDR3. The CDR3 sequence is CASSERGSGNTIYF. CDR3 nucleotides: TGTGCCAGCAGTGAGAGGGGGTCTGGAAACACCATATATTTT.

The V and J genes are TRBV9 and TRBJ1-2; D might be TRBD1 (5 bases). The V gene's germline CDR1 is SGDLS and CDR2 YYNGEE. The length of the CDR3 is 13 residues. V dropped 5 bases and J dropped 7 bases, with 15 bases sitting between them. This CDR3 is CASSLREEGGYTF. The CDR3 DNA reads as TGTGCCAGCAGTCTCAGGGAGGAGGGTGGCTACACCTTC.

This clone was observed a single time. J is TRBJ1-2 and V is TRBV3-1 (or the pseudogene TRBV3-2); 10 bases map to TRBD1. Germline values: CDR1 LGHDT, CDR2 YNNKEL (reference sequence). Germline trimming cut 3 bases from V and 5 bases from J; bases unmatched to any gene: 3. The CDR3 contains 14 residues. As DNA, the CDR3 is TGTGCCAGCAGCCACTGGGACAGGGGATATGGCTACACCTTC. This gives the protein CASSHWDRGYGYTF.